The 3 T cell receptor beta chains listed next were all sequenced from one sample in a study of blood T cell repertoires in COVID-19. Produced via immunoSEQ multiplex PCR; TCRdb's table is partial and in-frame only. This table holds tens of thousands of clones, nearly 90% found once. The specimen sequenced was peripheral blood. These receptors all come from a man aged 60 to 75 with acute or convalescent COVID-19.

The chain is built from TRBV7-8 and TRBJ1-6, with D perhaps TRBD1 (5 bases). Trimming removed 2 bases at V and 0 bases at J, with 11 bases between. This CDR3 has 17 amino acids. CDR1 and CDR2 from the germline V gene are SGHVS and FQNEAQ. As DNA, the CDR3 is TGTGCCAGCAGCTTACTGGGGCAGAGCTCCTATAATTCACCCCTCCACTTT. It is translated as CASSLLGQSSYNSPLHF.

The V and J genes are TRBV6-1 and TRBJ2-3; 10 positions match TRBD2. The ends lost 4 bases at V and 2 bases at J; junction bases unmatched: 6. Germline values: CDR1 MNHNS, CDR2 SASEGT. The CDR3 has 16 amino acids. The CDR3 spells CASSGLAGAFTDTQYF. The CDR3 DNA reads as TGTGCCAGCAGTGGGCTAGCGGGGGCCTTCACAGATACGCAGTATTTT.

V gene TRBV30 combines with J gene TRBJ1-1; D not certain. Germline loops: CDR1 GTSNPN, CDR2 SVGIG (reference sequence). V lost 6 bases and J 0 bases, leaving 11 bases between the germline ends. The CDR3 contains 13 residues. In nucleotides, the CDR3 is TGTGCCTGTGGGAGGAAGATGAACACTGAAGCTTTCTTT. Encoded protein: CACGRKMNTEAFF.